The following is a T cell receptor beta chain sequence with its context. The antigen is undetermined. These data come from a study of cytomegalovirus exposure and HLA in healthy donors. About the study: An early data release held approximately 80 million unique TCRs from HLA-typed donors.

The CDR3 spans 15 residues. The V end was cut by 1 base, the J end by 4 bases, with 13 bases between. Germline CDR1 and CDR2: SGHTA and FQGNSA. Despite likely unrecorded immune exposures, the donors were nominally healthy at the time of sampling. Points from the study as a whole: Later analysis identified a missense DCLRE1C variant that was linked to TCR beta V- and J-gene trimming. Some V segments, TRBV6-2 and TRBV6-3 among them, were indistinguishable and were therefore excluded.

The PCR ran on 60 Vbeta and 13 Jbeta primers. Assay used: immunoSEQ multiplex PCR; TCRdb lists only in-frame clones, some missing. The repertoire holds roughly 100,000 clones, with roughly three quarters as singletons. The specimen sequenced was PBMCs. This sequence was found in a male donor in good health and CMV-seropositive. The gene calls are TRBV7-2 and TRBJ1-1, with no clear D. CDR3 sequence reads: CASSLEWAGGTEAFF. CDR3 in DNA: TGTGCCAGCAGCTTAGAGTGGGCAGGAGGCACTGAAGCTTTCTTT.